This T cell receptor beta chain was recorded in a study of molecular identifiers for immune sequencing clone quantification. Study overall: Four of five splits of RNA from 20,000 or 100,000 naive CD8 cells were sequenced in replicates. Overall study results and limits: Clones with over 20 RNA copies captured over 99% of effector molecules but under 1% of naive ones.

Sorted cells numbering about 20,000 to 1,000,000, with 10%, 30% or 50% RNA, yielded the naive CD8 libraries. CDR1 is MNHEY, CDR2 SVGEGT, per germline. V lost 6 bases to trimming and J lost 9 bases, with 20 bases between them. The CDR3 spans 14 residues. To note about this clonotype: Its antigen is not known.

Methods described previously, with TCR primers listed, were used for bulk TCR libraries. TCRdb passed the PCR reads through MiXCR, listing each CDR3 protein once. This sample has about 100,000 distinct CDR3 sequences, with roughly 38% found just once. This chain connects TRBV6-2 or TRBV6-3 to TRBJ2-5, with D possibly TRBD2 on 6 matching bases. Sequenced: naive CD8+ T cells from blood, with Jurkat cell RNA spiked in. The sample's subset: FACS-sorted CD8+CD4-CCR7+CD45RA+ naive T cells. This sequence originates from a human donor in good health. Some libraries in this study had Jurkat cell RNA spiked in. CDR3 sequence: CASRPGTHGKAQYF. The CDR3 bases are TGTGCCAGCAGACCCGGGACTCACGGAAAGGCCCAGTACTTC.